This record covers a single TCR beta chain. Its antigen target is currently unknown. Base qualities are missing; no much larger clone stands one base away. CDR1 and CDR2, per the germline V gene, are SGHAT and FQNNGV. V lost 3 bases and J lost 6 bases, and the count of bases not matched to a germline gene is 1. The CDR3, from cysteine to phenylalanine, totals 13 residues. The sequence is cut down to CDR3 DNA, 39 bases in frame from base 1. This sample was included in a study of blood T cell repertoires in COVID-19 (dated by TCRdb to the early 2020s). At the level of the whole study: Samples from collaborators originated in the United States, Italy and Spain and spanned both the acute and convalescent phases of COVID-19. The dataset comprised deeply sampled blood TCRbeta repertoires from subjects exposed to, actively infected with, or recovered from COVID-19. HLA class I and class II types, where available, came from metadata supplied by the sample provider rather than from assay-based typing. The material from the prospective study consisted of cDNA or gDNA derived from T cells, B-cell-depleted T cells, or PBMCs. The repertoires were released in a freely available public database intended as a resource for research on the immune response to SARS-CoV-2. Sample metadata almost always included a de-identified subject ID, COVID-19 status, age in years and sex. Samples came from the ongoing ImmuneRACE study (first 160 participants) plus 1,254 subjects from 6 global collaborators.

The immunoSEQ Assay, a bias-controlled multiplex PCR, was used to amplify TCRbeta CDR3 regions from genomic DNA. Under the source paper's analysis protocol: The number of nucleated cells in each sample was estimated from the amplification of reference gene primers within the assay. To quantify the absolute abundance of each unique TCRbeta CDR3 rearrangement, sequence reads were collapsed and filtered. Productive Simpson clonality was computed per sample as the square root of Simpson's diversity index over productive rearrangements. Entries here come from immuneACCESS through TCRdb and include only in-frame sequences with V and J called. Some clones fail to appear in such tables; in the studies checked, an unresolved V gene covers under half of the shortfall, and the cause of the remainder is unknown. From that table come the V and J calls and clone size; the DNA was used to work out D and trimming. Within this sample are approximately 30,000 clones, with about 92% of them counted one time only. Together, the top ten hold 1% of the sample.

The paper's findings and limits, for the study overall: The amount of clinical and demographic metadata varied by source and participant and was provided uncurated.

The collaborating institutions used their own protocols to collect whole blood in K2EDTA tubes. For TCRbeta analysis, collaborator samples were shipped as frozen whole blood, as isolated PBMCs, or as DNA extracted from either sample type. The sequence was collected from a man between 65 and 80 years old with active or convalescent COVID-19. In this chain, TRBV11-2 is recombined with TRBJ2-1; 8 middle bases align to TRBD1. Material for sequencing was peripheral blood. The CDR3 sequence is CASSFGQGNEQFF. The bases are TGTGCCAGCAGCTTCGGACAGGGCAATGAGCAGTTCTTC.